This T cell receptor (beta chain) came from a study of T cell repertoires in ileal Crohn's disease. Here immunoSEQ multiplex PCR was the method, and the copy in TCRdb shows in-frame clones only, minus some. The sample holds about 7,400 clones, 60% to 80% seen once. The time point was: neoterminal ileum biopsy at postoperative endoscopy, about 6 months after surgery. The clonotype was recovered from an adult with Crohn's disease. The sequenced material came from ileal tissue.

In DNA form, the CDR3 reads TGTGCCAGCAGCACTTCTCTGGGGAGGAATTCACCCCTCCACTTT. Its translation: CASSTSLGRNSPLHF. The chain has TRBV7-3 and TRBJ1-6, with D unclear. This CDR3 is 15 amino acids long. Germline V gene lookup returns CDR1 SGHTA and CDR2 FQGTGA. V shed 5 bases and J shed 7 bases, with 15 bases lying between them.